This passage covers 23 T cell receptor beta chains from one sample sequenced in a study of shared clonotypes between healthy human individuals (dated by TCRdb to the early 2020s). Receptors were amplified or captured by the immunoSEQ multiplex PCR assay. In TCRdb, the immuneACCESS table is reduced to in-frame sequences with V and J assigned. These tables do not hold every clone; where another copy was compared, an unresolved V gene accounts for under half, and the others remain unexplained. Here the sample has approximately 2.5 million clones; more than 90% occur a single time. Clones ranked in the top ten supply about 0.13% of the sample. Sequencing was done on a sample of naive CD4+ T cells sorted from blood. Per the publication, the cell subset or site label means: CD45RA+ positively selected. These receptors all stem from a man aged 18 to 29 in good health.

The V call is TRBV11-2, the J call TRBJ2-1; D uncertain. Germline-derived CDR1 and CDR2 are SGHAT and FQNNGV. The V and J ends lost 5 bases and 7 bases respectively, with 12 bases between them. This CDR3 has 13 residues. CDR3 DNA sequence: TGTGCCAGCAGCCTCCTGGAGAAGAATGAGCAGTTCTTC. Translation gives CASSLLEKNEQFF.

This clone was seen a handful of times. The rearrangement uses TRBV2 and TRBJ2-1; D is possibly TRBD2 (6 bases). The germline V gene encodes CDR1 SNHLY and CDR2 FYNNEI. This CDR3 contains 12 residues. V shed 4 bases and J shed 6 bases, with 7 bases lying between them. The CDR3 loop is CASSGDFNEQFF. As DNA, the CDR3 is TGTGCCAGCAGTGGGGACTTCAATGAGCAGTTCTTC.

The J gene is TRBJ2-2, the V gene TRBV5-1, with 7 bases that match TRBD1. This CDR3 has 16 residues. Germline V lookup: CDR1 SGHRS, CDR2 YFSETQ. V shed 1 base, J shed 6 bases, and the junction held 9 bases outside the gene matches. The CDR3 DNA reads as TGCGCCAGCAGCTTGAACGGACAGGAGGTCCCCGGGGAGCTGTTTTTT. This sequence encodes CASSLNGQEVPGELFF. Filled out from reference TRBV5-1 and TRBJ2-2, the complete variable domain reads KAGVTQTPRYLIKTRGQQVTLSCSPISGHRSVSWYQQTPGQGLQFLFEYFSETQRNKGNFPGRFSGRQFSNSRSEMNVSTLELGDSALYLCASSLNGQEVPGELFFGEGSRLTVL.

The CDR3 spells CASSLSGAGLNTEAFF. The CDR3, as DNA: TGCGCCAGCAGCTTGTCTGGTGCGGGGTTGAACACTGAAGCTTTCTTT. The chain recombines TRBV5-1 with TRBJ1-1, with D hard to call. Germline V gene data show CDR1 as SGHRS and CDR2 as YFSETQ. The CDR3 is 16 amino acids. Trimming removed 1 base from V and 0 bases from J, with 13 bases in between.

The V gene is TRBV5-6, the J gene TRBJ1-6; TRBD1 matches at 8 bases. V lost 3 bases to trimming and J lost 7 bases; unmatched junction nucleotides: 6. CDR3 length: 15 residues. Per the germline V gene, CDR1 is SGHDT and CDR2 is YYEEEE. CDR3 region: CASSSVDRENSPLHF. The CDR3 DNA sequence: TGTGCCAGCAGCTCGGTGGACAGGGAAAATTCACCCCTCCACTTT.

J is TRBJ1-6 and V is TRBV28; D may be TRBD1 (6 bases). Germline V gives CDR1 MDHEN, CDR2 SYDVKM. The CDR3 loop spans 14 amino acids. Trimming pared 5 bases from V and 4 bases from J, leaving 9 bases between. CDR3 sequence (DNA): TGTGCCAGCAGTACAGGACAGTATAATTCACCCCTCCACTTT. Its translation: CASSTGQYNSPLHF.

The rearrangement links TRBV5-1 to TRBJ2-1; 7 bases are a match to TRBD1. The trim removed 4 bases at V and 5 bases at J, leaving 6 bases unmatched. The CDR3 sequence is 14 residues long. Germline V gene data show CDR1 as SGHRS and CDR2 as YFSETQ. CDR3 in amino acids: CASSTGQSHNEQFF. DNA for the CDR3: TGCGCCAGCAGCACGGGACAGTCCCACAATGAGCAGTTCTTC.

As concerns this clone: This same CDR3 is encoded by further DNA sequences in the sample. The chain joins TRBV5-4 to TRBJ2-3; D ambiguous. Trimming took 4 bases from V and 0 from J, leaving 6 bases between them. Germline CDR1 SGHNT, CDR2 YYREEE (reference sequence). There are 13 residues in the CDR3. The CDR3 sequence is CASSPTSTDTQYF. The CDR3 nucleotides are TGTGCCAGCAGCCCGACTAGCACAGATACGCAGTATTTT.

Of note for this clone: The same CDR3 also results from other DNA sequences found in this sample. The CDR3 nucleotides are TGTGCCAGCAGGGGGTACAATGAGCAGTTCTTC. Amino acids: CASRGYNEQFF. V is TRBV28 and J is TRBJ2-1; D is ambiguous. The CDR3 sequence is 11 residues long. Trimming removed 6 bases at V and 4 bases at J, with 4 bases between. Germline V gene lookup returns CDR1 MDHEN and CDR2 SYDVKM.

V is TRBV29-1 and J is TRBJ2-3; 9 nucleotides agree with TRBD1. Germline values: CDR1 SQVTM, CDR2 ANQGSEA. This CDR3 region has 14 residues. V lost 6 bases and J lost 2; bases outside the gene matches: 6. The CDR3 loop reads CSVEQGAVTDTQYF. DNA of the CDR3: TGCAGCGTCGAACAGGGGGCTGTCACAGATACGCAGTATTTT.

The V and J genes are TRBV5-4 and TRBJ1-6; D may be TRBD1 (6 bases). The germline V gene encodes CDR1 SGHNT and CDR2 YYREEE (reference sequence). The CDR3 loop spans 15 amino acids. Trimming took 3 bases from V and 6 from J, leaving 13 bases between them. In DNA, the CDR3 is TGTGCCAGCAGCTCCGGGACACCTGTTAATTCACCCCTCCACTTT. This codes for CASSSGTPVNSPLHF.

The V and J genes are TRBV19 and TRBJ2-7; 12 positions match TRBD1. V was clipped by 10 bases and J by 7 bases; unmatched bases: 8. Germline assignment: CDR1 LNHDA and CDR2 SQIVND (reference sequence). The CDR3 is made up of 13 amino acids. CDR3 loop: CATAGQGAREQYF. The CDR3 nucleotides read TGTGCCACCGCGGGACAGGGGGCGAGGGAGCAGTACTTC.

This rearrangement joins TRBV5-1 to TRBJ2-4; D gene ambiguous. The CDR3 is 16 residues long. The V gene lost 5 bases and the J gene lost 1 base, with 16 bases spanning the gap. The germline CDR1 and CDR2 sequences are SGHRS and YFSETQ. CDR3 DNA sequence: TGCGCCAGCAGGTCTCCCAGGTCTGGGGCCAAAAACATTCAGTACTTC. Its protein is CASRSPRSGAKNIQYF.

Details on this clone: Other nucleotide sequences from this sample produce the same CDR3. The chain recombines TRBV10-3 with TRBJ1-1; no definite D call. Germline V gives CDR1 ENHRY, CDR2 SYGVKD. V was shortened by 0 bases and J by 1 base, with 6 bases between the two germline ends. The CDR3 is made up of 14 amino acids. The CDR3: CAISESGPNTEAFF. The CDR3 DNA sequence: TGTGCCATCAGTGAGTCAGGACCGAACACTGAAGCTTTCTTT.

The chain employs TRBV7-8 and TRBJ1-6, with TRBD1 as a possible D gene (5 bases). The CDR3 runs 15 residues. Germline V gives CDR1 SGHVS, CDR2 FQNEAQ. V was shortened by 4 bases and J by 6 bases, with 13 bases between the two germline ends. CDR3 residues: CASSWDSGTNSPLHF. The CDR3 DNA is TGTGCCAGCAGCTGGGACTCAGGGACTAATTCACCCCTCCACTTT.

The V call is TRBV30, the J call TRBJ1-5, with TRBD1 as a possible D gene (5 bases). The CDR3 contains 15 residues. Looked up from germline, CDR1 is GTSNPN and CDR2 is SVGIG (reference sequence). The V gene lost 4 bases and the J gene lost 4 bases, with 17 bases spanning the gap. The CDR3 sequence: CAWNQGGSLNQPQHF. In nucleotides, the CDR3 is TGTGCCTGGAACCAGGGCGGGTCATTAAATCAGCCCCAGCATTTT.

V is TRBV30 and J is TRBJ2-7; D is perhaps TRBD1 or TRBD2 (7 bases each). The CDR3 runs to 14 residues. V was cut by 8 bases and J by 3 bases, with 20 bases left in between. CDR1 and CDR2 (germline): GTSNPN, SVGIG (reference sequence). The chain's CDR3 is CASVRGGAGYEQYF. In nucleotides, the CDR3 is TGTGCCAGCGTCAGGGGGGGCGCAGGCTACGAGCAGTACTTC.

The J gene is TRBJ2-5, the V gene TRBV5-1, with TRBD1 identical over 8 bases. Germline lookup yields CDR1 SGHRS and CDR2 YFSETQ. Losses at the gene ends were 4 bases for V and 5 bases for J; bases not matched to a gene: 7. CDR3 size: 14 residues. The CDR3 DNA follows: TGCGCCAGCAGCGGGGGACAGGCCTGGGAGACCCAGTACTTC. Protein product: CASSGGQAWETQYF.

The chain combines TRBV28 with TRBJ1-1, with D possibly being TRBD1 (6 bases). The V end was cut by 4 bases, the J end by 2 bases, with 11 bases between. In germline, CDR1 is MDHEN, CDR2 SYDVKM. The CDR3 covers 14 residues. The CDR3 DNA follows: TGTGCCAGCAGTTCTCAGGGGAGTAACACTGAAGCTTTCTTT. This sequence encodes CASSSQGSNTEAFF.

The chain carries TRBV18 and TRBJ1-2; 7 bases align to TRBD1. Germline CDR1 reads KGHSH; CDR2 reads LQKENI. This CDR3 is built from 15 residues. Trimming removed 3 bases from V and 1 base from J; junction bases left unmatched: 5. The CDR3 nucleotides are TGTGCCAGCTCACCCCAGGGACAGATTAACTATGGCTACACCTTC. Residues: CASSPQGQINYGYTF.

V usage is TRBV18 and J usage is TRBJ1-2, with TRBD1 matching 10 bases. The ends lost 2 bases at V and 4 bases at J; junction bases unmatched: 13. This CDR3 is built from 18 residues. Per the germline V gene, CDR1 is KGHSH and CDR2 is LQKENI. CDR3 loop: CASSPVSTLTGGSYGYTF. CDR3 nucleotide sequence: TGTGCCAGCTCACCAGTATCCACACTGACAGGGGGCAGCTATGGCTACACCTTC.

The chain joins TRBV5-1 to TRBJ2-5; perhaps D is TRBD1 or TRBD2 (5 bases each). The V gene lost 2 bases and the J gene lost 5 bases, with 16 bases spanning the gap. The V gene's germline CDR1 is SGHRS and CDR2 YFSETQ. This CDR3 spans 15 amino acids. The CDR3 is CASSLLPGTQETQYF. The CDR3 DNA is TGCGCCAGCAGCTTACTACCCGGGACGCAGGAGACCCAGTACTTC.

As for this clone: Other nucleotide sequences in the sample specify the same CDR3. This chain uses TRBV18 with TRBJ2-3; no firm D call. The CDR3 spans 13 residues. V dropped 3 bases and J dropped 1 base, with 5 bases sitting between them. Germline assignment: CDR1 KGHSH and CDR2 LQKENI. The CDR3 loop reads CASSPAGTDTQYF. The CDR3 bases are TGTGCCAGCTCACCCGCTGGCACAGATACGCAGTATTTT.